These 20 T cell receptor beta chains came from one sample sequenced in a study of early T cells in non-severe SARS-CoV-2 infection. Using its own MiXCR run on the 5' RACE reads, TCRdb lists one record per CDR3 protein. In the table there are 30,000 or so distinct CDR3 sequences, 6.6% of which are singletons. Sequenced sample: whole blood. Receptors were obtained from an adult who was a healthcare worker with PCR-confirmed SARS-CoV-2 infection or an uninfected control (not recorded which).

This clonotype was detected ten times or more. V usage is TRBV6-1 and J usage is TRBJ2-7; 9 bases fit TRBD2. The trim removed 3 bases at V and 5 bases at J, leaving 5 bases unmatched. The CDR3 extends over 14 amino acids. Per the germline V gene, CDR1 is MNHNS and CDR2 is SASEGT. The CDR3 sequence is CASSDGGRGHEQYF. CDR3 DNA: TGTGCCAGCAGTGACGGCGGGAGGGGCCACGAGCAGTACTTC.

This clonotype was observed a handful of times. The chain combines TRBV5-4 with TRBJ1-4; weak D call: TRBD1 (6 bases). With 5 bases removed from V and 8 bases from J, the gap between germline ends came to 16 bases. The length of the CDR3 is 14 residues. Germline V gene data show CDR1 as SGHNT and CDR2 as YYREEE (reference sequence). The CDR3 reads CASRSQDSQEKLFF. CDR3 in DNA: TGTGCCAGCAGGAGCCAGGACAGTCAGGAAAAACTGTTTTTT.

This clonotype was recorded at least ten times. This sequence joins TRBV7-8 and TRBJ2-7, with 10 bases lining up with TRBD1. Germline V gives CDR1 SGHVS, CDR2 FQNEAQ. V lost 1 base, J lost 3 bases, and 6 bases stayed unmatched. The CDR3 is made up of 16 amino acids. As DNA, the CDR3 is TGTGCCAGCAGCTTAGGAGTTGGGACAGGGGACTACGAGCAGTACTTC. Translating gives CASSLGVGTGDYEQYF.

This clonotype occurred many times. The gene calls are TRBV12-3 or TRBV12-4 and TRBJ1-3; the D gene is possibly TRBD1 (6 bases). CDR3 length: 16 amino acids. The ends were cut back, 2 bases at V and 0 bases at J, with 11 bases in the middle. This CDR3 is CASSLQGTYSGNTIYF. The CDR3 nucleotides read TGTGCCAGCAGTTTACAGGGGACCTACTCTGGAAACACCATATATTTT.

This clonotype was seen repeatedly, ten times or more. The V call is TRBV10-3, the J call TRBJ1-5; TRBD1 agrees at 11 bases. Germline V gives CDR1 ENHRY, CDR2 SYGVKD. This CDR3 region has 13 residues. Trimming removed 7 bases from V and 5 bases from J; junction bases left unmatched: 1. The CDR3 sequence is CAIKGQGDQPQHF. CDR3 nucleotides: TGTGCCATCAAGGGACAGGGGGATCAGCCCCAGCATTTT.

The table lists this clonotype with many counts. This chain joins TRBV19 and TRBJ2-2; 8 bases fit TRBD1. This CDR3 has 15 residues. Germline V gene data show CDR1 as LNHDA and CDR2 as SQIVND (reference sequence). V lost 3 bases to trimming and J lost 5 bases; unmatched junction nucleotides: 5. The CDR3 spells CASSIGQGATGELFF. The CDR3 bases are TGTGCCAGTAGTATCGGGCAGGGGGCAACCGGGGAGCTGTTTTTT.

The CDR3 region has the DNA TGTGCCAGCAGTCCTCCGGGAGGGAGGGGTTCACCCCTCCACTTT. Translated, it gives CASSPPGGRGSPLHF. This rearrangement joins TRBV6-5 to TRBJ1-6; possibly TRBD1 for D (5 bases). CDR1 and CDR2 from the germline V gene are MNHEY and SVGAGI. Trimming pared 5 bases from V and 9 bases from J, leaving 17 bases between. CDR3 size: 15 residues.

This clonotype was seen repeatedly, ten times or more. CDR3 loop: CASSLEGVLTDTQYF. The CDR3 region has the DNA TGTGCCAGCAGCTTAGAAGGGGTCTTGACAGATACGCAGTATTTT. The chain carries TRBV7-2 and TRBJ2-3, with D tentatively TRBD1 (5 bases). The V gene's germline CDR1 is SGHTA and CDR2 FQGNSA. The CDR3 is made up of 15 amino acids. The V and J ends lost 1 base and 3 bases respectively, with 11 bases between them.

The chain uses TRBV7-2 and TRBJ2-4; tentatively, D is TRBD1 (6 bases). CDR3 length: 12 residues. Germline V lookup: CDR1 SGHTA, CDR2 FQGNSA. V was shortened by 5 bases and J by 7 bases, with 9 bases between the two germline ends. CDR3 sequence: CASSQGLNIQYF. CDR3 nucleotide sequence: TGTGCCAGCAGCCAGGGGCTGAACATTCAGTACTTC. The full variable domain, its missing parts supplied by reference TRBV7-2 and TRBJ2-4, is GAGVSQSPSNKVTEKGKDVELRCDPISGHTALYWYRQSLGQGLEFLIYFQGNSAPDKSGLPSDRFSAERTGGSVSTLTIQRTQQEDSAVYLCASSQGLNIQYFGAGTRLSVL.

Many counts were recorded for this clonotype. The CDR3 loop reads CASSSGVATYNEQFF. In DNA, the CDR3 is TGTGCCAGCAGTTCGGGGGTAGCGACCTACAATGAGCAGTTCTTC. The chain employs TRBV27 and TRBJ2-1; TRBD2 might be the D (6 bases). The CDR3 has 15 amino acids. Trimming took off 4 bases at V and 2 bases at J, with 12 bases between the two ends. CDR1 and CDR2 from the germline V gene are MNHEY and SMNVEV (reference sequence).

Within the sample, this clonotype is medium-sized (0.01 to 0.1%). The V gene is TRBV6-1, the J gene TRBJ1-4; D is unclear. The CDR3 runs to 14 residues. Germline assignment: CDR1 MNHNS and CDR2 SASEGT. V lost 7 bases, J lost 7 bases, and 16 bases lay in between. The CDR3 loop reads CASKVPGGGEKLFF. The CDR3 DNA sequence: TGTGCCAGCAAGGTACCAGGAGGCGGTGAAAAACTGTTTTTT.

This clonotype has ten or more counts. The gene calls are TRBV3-1 and TRBJ2-7; tentative D call: TRBD2 (5 bases). The ends were cut back, 1 base at V and 5 bases at J, with 15 bases in the middle. The CDR3 runs to 15 residues. Per the germline V gene, CDR1 is LGHDT and CDR2 is YNNKEL (reference sequence). The CDR3 nucleotides read TGTGCCAGCAGCCAAGCCTACCGGACTCTCCACGAGCAGTACTTC. It codes for CASSQAYRTLHEQYF.

This clonotype was seen at least ten times. This chain connects TRBV5-6 to TRBJ2-7, with a tentative D call TRBD2 (5 bases). Germline CDR1 and CDR2: SGHDT and YYEEEE. The CDR3 extends over 14 amino acids. Deletions cut 0 bases from V and 4 bases from J, with 11 bases between. The CDR3 DNA sequence: TGTGCCAGCAGCTTGGACTTCCCGGGGTACGAGCAGTACTTC. This sequence encodes CASSLDFPGYEQYF.

There are many counts of this clonotype. This rearrangement joins TRBV7-2 to TRBJ2-1; unclear D gene. The CDR3 length is 15 residues. V lost 3 bases and J 0 bases, leaving 9 bases between the germline ends. Germline V lookup: CDR1 SGHTA, CDR2 FQGNSA. CDR3 DNA: TGTGCCAGCAGCTTGGAACTCTCCTCCTACAATGAGCAGTTCTTC. It is translated as CASSLELSSYNEQFF.

This clonotype was detected a few times. The V call is TRBV28, the J call TRBJ2-1; perhaps TRBD2 as D (6 bases). V was trimmed by 4 bases and J by 5 bases, leaving 15 bases between them. Germline CDR1 is MDHEN and CDR2 is SYDVKM. The CDR3 is made up of 15 amino acids. CDR3 DNA: TGTGCCAGCAGTTCCCTGGGAGGATCCCACAATGAGCAGTTCTTC. Translating it yields CASSSLGGSHNEQFF. Filled out from reference TRBV28 and TRBJ2-1, the complete variable domain reads DVKVTQSSRYLVKRTGEKVFLECVQDMDHENMFWYRQDPGLGLRLIYFSYDVKMKEKGDIPEGYSVSREKKERFSLILESASTNQTSMYLCASSSLGGSHNEQFFGPGTRLTVL.

This clonotype occurred many times. The rearrangement links TRBV7-3 to TRBJ2-2; 7 bases are a match to TRBD1. Germline V gives CDR1 SGHTA, CDR2 FQGTGA. This CDR3 comprises 15 residues. With V trimmed by 5 bases and J by 2 bases, 5 bases remained unmatched. The CDR3 is CASSEQGSNTGELFF. The CDR3 DNA reads TGTGCCAGCAGCGAACAGGGGTCAAACACCGGGGAGCTGTTTTTT. Looking up the rest from reference TRBV7-3 and TRBJ2-2 gives the full variable domain: GAGVSQTPSNKVTEKGKYVELRCDPISGHTALYWYRQSLGQGPEFLIYFQGTGAADDSGLPNDRFFAVRPEGSVSTLKIQRTERGDSAVYLCASSEQGSNTGELFFGEGSRLTVL.

This clonotype was recorded many times. The gene calls are TRBV18 and TRBJ1-1; D unclear. The CDR3 totals 13 residues. CDR1 and CDR2 from the germline V gene are KGHSH and LQKENI. With 7 bases removed from V and 4 bases from J, the gap between germline ends came to 13 bases. CDR3 sequence (DNA): TGTGCCAGCTTAGCCTACTCGGGCACTGAAGCTTTCTTT. Amino acids: CASLAYSGTEAFF. The whole variable domain, filled in from reference TRBV18 and TRBJ1-1, reads NAGVMQNPRHLVRRRGQEARLRCSPMKGHSHVYWYRQLPEEGLKFMVYLQKENIIDESGMPKERFSAEFPKEGPSILRIQQVVRGDSAAYFCASLAYSGTEAFFGQGTRLTVV.

V is TRBV7-8 and J is TRBJ2-7; no clear D gene. This CDR3 is 12 amino acids long. V was clipped by 0 bases and J by 6 bases, with 6 bases between them. Germline V gene sequence: CDR1 SGHVS, CDR2 FQNEAQ. The CDR3 nucleotides read TGTGCCAGCAGCTTAGCCCGAGCCGAGCAGTACTTC. Encoded protein: CASSLARAEQYF.

This clonotype was observed at least ten times. J is TRBJ1-5 and V is TRBV12-3 or TRBV12-4; no reliable D call. With 10 bases removed from V and 0 bases from J, the gap between germline ends came to 13 bases. CDR3 length: 14 amino acids. CDR3 nucleotide sequence: TGTGCCATCTCCTTCGGGGATAGCAATCAGCCCCAGCATTTT. As protein: CAISFGDSNQPQHF.

This clonotype came up many times. V and J are TRBV12-3 or TRBV12-4 and TRBJ2-5; either TRBD1 or TRBD2 may supply D (6 bases each). The CDR3 is made up of 13 amino acids. The germline V and J ends were trimmed by 7 bases and 7 bases, with 16 bases remaining between them. The chain's CDR3 is CASTLSGALTQYF. The DNA for the CDR3 is TGTGCCAGCACCCTATCGGGGGCCTTGACCCAGTACTTC.